What follows are 22 T cell receptor beta chains derived from one specimen sequenced in a study of control samples from healthy donors and cancer patients. Clones were read by immunoSEQ multiplex PCR, and TCRdb kept only the in-frame ones, dropping some. Found here are under 20,000 clones, roughly 84% of them singletons; the top ten hold around a tenth. Source material: PBMCs. The source is a woman aged 65 to 85 with colorectal cancer.

The rearrangement uses TRBV4-2 and TRBJ2-3, with TRBD2 matching 12 bases. V was clipped by 4 bases and J by 3 bases; unmatched bases: 5. CDR3 size: 16 residues. CDR1 and CDR2 (germline): LGHNA, YNFKEQ. Written as DNA, the CDR3 is TGTGCCAGCAGCCTTAGACTAGCGGGGGCGACAGATACGCAGTATTTT. It translates to CASSLRLAGATDTQYF.

On this clone: A read error may account for a junction end that differs from germline. The genes are TRBV3-1 (or the pseudogene TRBV3-2) and TRBJ2-1; D call uncertain. The CDR3 loop spans 14 amino acids. In germline, CDR1 is LGHDT, CDR2 YNNKEL (reference sequence). The CDR3 sequence is CASSQPGSSNEQFF. CDR3 nucleotides: TGTGCCAGCAGCCAACCCGGGTCCTCCAATGAGCAGTTCTTC.

V is TRBV5-1 and J is TRBJ2-2, with D possibly being TRBD2 (6 bases). This CDR3 region has 15 residues. Trimming cost V 2 bases and J 0 bases, with 8 bases left between them. Germline V gene data show CDR1 as SGHRS and CDR2 as YFSETQ. The CDR3 nucleotides read TGCGCCAGCAGCTTAAGCGGGTCGAACACCGGGGAGCTGTTTTTT. As protein: CASSLSGSNTGELFF. The full variable domain, rest sourced from reference TRBV5-1 and TRBJ2-2, is KAGVTQTPRYLIKTRGQQVTLSCSPISGHRSVSWYQQTPGQGLQFLFEYFSETQRNKGNFPGRFSGRQFSNSRSEMNVSTLELGDSALYLCASSLSGSNTGELFFGEGSRLTVL.

The chain combines TRBV7-6 with TRBJ1-1; D may be TRBD1 (5 bases). Germline values: CDR1 SGHVS, CDR2 FNYEAQ. CDR3 size: 16 residues. V was pared by 4 bases and J by 0 bases, with 15 bases between. The CDR3 spells CASSSRLRDVNTEAFF. The CDR3 DNA sequence: TGTGCCAGCAGCTCCCGCCTCAGGGACGTGAACACTGAAGCTTTCTTT.

This clone was counted a single time. This chain joins TRBV9 and TRBJ1-2; perhaps TRBD1 as D (5 bases). Trimming pared 4 bases from V and 4 bases from J, leaving 17 bases between. The germline gives CDR1 SGDLS, CDR2 YYNGEE. This CDR3 has 15 residues. The CDR3 sequence is CASSHSSLRVYGYTF. The CDR3 DNA reads as TGTGCCAGCAGCCACTCTTCCCTCAGGGTCTATGGCTACACCTTC.

This chain connects TRBV10-2 to TRBJ1-4, with unresolved D. CDR1 and CDR2 (germline): WSHSY, SAAADI. V lost 3 bases to trimming and J lost 14 bases, with 10 bases between them. CDR3 length equals 11 residues. CDR3 coding DNA: TGCGCCAGCAGTGACGGCGGGAGGCTGTTTTTT. This sequence encodes CASSDGGRLFF.

This chain links TRBV7-2 with TRBJ2-1; the D call may be TRBD1 or TRBD2 (5 bases each). The CDR3 runs 15 residues. The V gene's germline CDR1 is SGHTA and CDR2 FQGNSA. Trimming removed 6 bases from V and 9 bases from J, with 21 bases in between. Here the CDR3 reads CASRTGTSIWGEQFF. The CDR3 region has the DNA TGTGCCAGCAGGACCGGGACCTCCATCTGGGGTGAGCAGTTCTTC. Looking up the rest from reference TRBV7-2 and TRBJ2-1 gives the full variable domain: GAGVSQSPSNKVTEKGKDVELRCDPISGHTALYWYRQSLGQGLEFLIYFQGNSAPDKSGLPSDRFSAERTGGSVSTLTIQRTQQEDSAVYLCASRTGTSIWGEQFFGPGTRLTVL.

This chain uses TRBV21-1 with TRBJ2-6. TRBV21-1 is described as a pseudogene. This CDR3 is 14 amino acids long. CDR3: CASSKEGHPNVLTF. The CDR3 DNA sequence: TGTGCCAGCAGCAAAGAAGGCCATCCCAACGTCCTGACTTTC.

The rearrangement links TRBV4-1 to TRBJ2-3, with a possible D match to TRBD2 (6 bases). Trimming pared 3 bases from V and 0 bases from J, leaving 10 bases between. Germline values: CDR1 MGHRA, CDR2 YSYEKL. The CDR3 is 15 residues long. The CDR3 region has the DNA TGCGCCAGCAGCCAGGTTCTAGCGAGCACAGATACGCAGTATTTT. Its protein product is CASSQVLASTDTQYF.

This sequence joins TRBV4-2 and TRBJ2-7; D is possibly TRBD1 (6 bases). CDR1 LGHNA and CDR2 YNFKEQ come from the germline V gene. V was trimmed by 0 bases and J by 3 bases, leaving 15 bases between them. The length of the CDR3 is 16 residues. The CDR3 sequence: CASSQEIYRENYEQYF. The CDR3 DNA reads TGTGCCAGCAGCCAAGAGATCTACAGGGAAAACTACGAGCAGTACTTC.

The J gene is TRBJ2-7, the V gene TRBV5-1, with 13 bases lining up with TRBD2. The CDR3 sequence is 16 residues long. Germline V gene lookup returns CDR1 SGHRS and CDR2 YFSETQ. V was clipped by 3 bases and J by 3 bases; unmatched bases: 6. The DNA for the CDR3 is TGCGCCAGCAGCTACGGACTAGCGGGAGTTGGCTACGAGCAGTACTTC. It is translated as CASSYGLAGVGYEQYF.

This chain's CDR3 is CASSQGSVNPGELFF. CDR3 nucleotide sequence: TGCGCCAGCAGCCAAGGGTCCGTAAACCCCGGGGAGCTGTTTTTT. The chain couples TRBV4-3 to TRBJ2-2; D remains unclear. The CDR3 totals 15 residues. Trimming took 1 base from V and 6 from J, leaving 12 bases between them. Germline V gene sequence: CDR1 LGHNA, CDR2 YSLEER.

The V gene is TRBV6-5, the J gene TRBJ2-7, with 7 nucleotides matching TRBD1. This CDR3 has 13 amino acids. From germline, CDR1 is MNHEY and CDR2 SVGAGI. J gave up 6 bases and V 6 bases, and 8 bases lay outside the gene matches. CDR3 residues: CASRPTGAGEQYF. The CDR3 region has the DNA TGTGCCAGCAGACCCACAGGGGCTGGCGAGCAGTACTTC.

V is TRBV7-2 and J is TRBJ2-7, with D tentatively TRBD2 (5 bases). The CDR3 length is 14 residues. The germline V gene has CDR1 SGHTA and CDR2 FQGNSA. Trimming removed 2 bases from V and 0 bases from J, with 8 bases in between. CDR3 DNA sequence: TGTGCCAGCAGCTTAATGGGGAGCTCCTACGAGCAGTACTTC. It encodes CASSLMGSSYEQYF.

The chain links TRBV19 to TRBJ1-5, with D possibly TRBD1 on 6 matching bases. Germline V CDR1 and CDR2: LNHDA, SQIVND (reference sequence). This CDR3 has 14 residues. Between the trimmed V and J ends, which lost 4 bases and 4 bases, there was a span of 11 bases. This CDR3 is CASSTHRVNQPQHF. In DNA form, the CDR3 reads TGTGCCAGTAGTACCCACAGGGTTAATCAGCCCCAGCATTTT. The full variable domain, completed using reference TRBV19 and TRBJ1-5, is DGGITQSPKYLFRKEGQNVTLSCEQNLNHDAMYWYRQDPGQGLRLIYYSQIVNDFQKGDIAEGYSVSREKKESFPLTVTSAQKNPTAFYLCASSTHRVNQPQHFGDGTRLSIL.

The V call is TRBV19, the J call TRBJ2-3; the match to TRBD1 covers 10 bases. J was trimmed by 3 bases and V by 7 bases; bases with no gene match: 7. This CDR3 spans 15 amino acids. Per the germline V gene, CDR1 is LNHDA and CDR2 is SQIVND (reference sequence). This CDR3 reads CASTDLGQGTDTQYF. CDR3 DNA: TGTGCCAGTACCGACCTGGGACAGGGGACAGATACGCAGTATTTT.

The chain recombines TRBV4-1 with TRBJ2-4, with a tentative D call TRBD2 (5 bases). The CDR3 covers 17 residues. Trimming removed 4 bases from V and 3 bases from J, with 19 bases in between. In germline, CDR1 is MGHRA, CDR2 YSYEKL. The CDR3, as DNA: TGCGCCAGCAGCCGGGGATCTACTCACGGGGACAAAAACATTCAGTACTTC. This sequence encodes CASSRGSTHGDKNIQYF.

The chain has TRBV2 and TRBJ2-1, with D possibly TRBD1 on 6 matching bases. From germline, CDR1 is SNHLY and CDR2 FYNNEI. The CDR3 runs to 16 residues. The ends were cut back, 5 bases at V and 0 bases at J, with 14 bases in the middle. The CDR3 reads CASSSTGFSSYNEQFF. The CDR3 region has the DNA TGTGCCAGCAGTTCGACAGGCTTCAGCTCCTACAATGAGCAGTTCTTC.

V and J are TRBV6-5 and TRBJ1-1, with D unresolved. The germline CDR1 and CDR2 sequences are MNHEY and SVGAGI. The ends were cut back, 5 bases at V and 4 bases at J, with 14 bases in the middle. This CDR3 region has 14 residues. The DNA of the CDR3 is TGTGCCAGCAGTCCTCGACCCAGAATCACTGAAGCTTTCTTT. This encodes CASSPRPRITEAFF.

The rearrangement uses TRBV12-3 or TRBV12-4 and TRBJ1-1, with D possibly being TRBD1 (5 bases). The CDR3 totals 13 residues. Trimming left V 7 bases short and J 4 bases short, with 13 bases between. In nucleotides, the CDR3 is TGTGCCAGCACCATTACAGGTTTCACTGAAGCTTTCTTT. Translating gives CASTITGFTEAFF.

The chain couples TRBV2 to TRBJ2-7, with TRBD2 identical over 11 bases. Germline V gene data show CDR1 as SNHLY and CDR2 as FYNNEI. V dropped 3 bases and J dropped 0; count of bases not matched to a gene: 1. The CDR3 runs to 15 residues. The CDR3 DNA follows: TGTGCCAGCAGTGAGACTAGCGGGGTCTCCTACGAGCAGTACTTC. This encodes CASSETSGVSYEQYF.

The V gene is TRBV3-1 (or the pseudogene TRBV3-2), the J gene TRBJ2-7; D not resolved. The V gene lost 4 bases and the J gene lost 5 bases, with 6 bases spanning the gap. Germline V gene data show CDR1 as LGHDT and CDR2 as YNNKEL (reference sequence). This CDR3 contains 11 residues. This CDR3 reads CASSLFDEQYF. Here the CDR3 DNA reads TGTGCCAGCAGCCTCTTCGACGAGCAGTACTTC.